The 12 T cell receptor beta chains in this list originate from one sample, sequenced in a study of T cell responses to AZD1222 COVID-19 vaccine. Profiled with immunoSEQ multiplex PCR; TCRdb holds only in-frame clones, not every one. This table holds tens of thousands of clones, 80% found once. This material consisted of peripheral blood, taken 28 days after the second AZD1222 dose. These receptor sequences come from an adult who received the AZD1222 COVID-19 vaccine.

The chain employs TRBV6-4 and TRBJ2-2, with a weak D call TRBD1 (6 bases). Germline V gene data show CDR1 as MRHNA and CDR2 as SNTAGT. The CDR3 is 14 residues long. Deletions cut 6 bases from V and 5 bases from J, with 13 bases between. The CDR3 DNA follows: TGTGCCAGCAGACAGGGAATGTCAACCGGGGAGCTGTTTTTT. It translates to CASRQGMSTGELFF.

V and J are TRBV11-2 and TRBJ2-1; TRBD2 agrees at 7 bases. After removal of 1 base from V and 6 bases from J, the junction contained 0 bases not matched to a gene. CDR1 is SGHAT, CDR2 FQNNGV, per germline. This CDR3 has 13 residues. The CDR3 DNA reads TGTGCCAGCAGCTTAGCGGGGGGCAATGAGCAGTTCTTC. This encodes CASSLAGGNEQFF.

This chain links TRBV6-2 or TRBV6-3 with TRBJ2-5; the D is unclear. V was clipped by 2 bases and J by 5 bases, with 21 bases between them. Germline CDR1 is MNHEY and CDR2 is SVGEGT. This CDR3 comprises 17 residues. CDR3 nucleotide sequence: TGTGCCAGCAGTTACGCCTTAGCAGCCACAAGAATCGAGACCCAGTACTTC. Translation gives CASSYALAATRIETQYF.

J is TRBJ1-3 and V is TRBV5-1; D uncertain. Trimming removed 4 bases at V and 0 bases at J, with 14 bases between. In germline, CDR1 is SGHRS, CDR2 YFSETQ. The CDR3 sequence is 16 residues long. CDR3 residues: CASSIRTDSSGNTIYF. The CDR3 DNA reads as TGCGCCAGCAGCATACGGACCGATTCCTCTGGAAACACCATATATTTT.

The CDR3 DNA is TGTGCCAGCAGTTTTCGCCGGCCGACTAGCTCTGGGGCCAACGTCCTGACTTTC. Protein: CASSFRRPTSSGANVLTF. This chain uses TRBV6-9 with TRBJ2-6, with a tentative D call TRBD2 (6 bases). CDR3 length equals 18 residues. Germline-derived CDR1 and CDR2 are MNHGY and SVAAGI. V shed 4 bases and J shed 0 bases, with 16 bases lying between them.

The chain carries TRBV5-6 and TRBJ2-7; D is undetermined. CDR3 size: 14 residues. Deletions cut 0 bases from V and 2 bases from J, with 9 bases between. CDR1 is SGHDT and CDR2 is YYEEEE in the germline V gene. CDR3 nucleotides: TGTGCCAGCAGCTTGGGGGCGGAAGCCTACGAGCAGTACTTC. Translation gives CASSLGAEAYEQYF.

V usage is TRBV28 and J usage is TRBJ2-7, with 11 bases matching TRBD2. After removal of 8 bases from V and 3 bases from J, the junction contained 6 bases not matched to a gene. This CDR3 is 14 amino acids long. CDR1 and CDR2 from the germline V gene are MDHEN and SYDVKM. The CDR3 bases are TGTGCCAGCTTATTAGCGGGGGGGGACTACGAGCAGTACTTC. Residues: CASLLAGGDYEQYF.

The chain couples TRBV4-1 to TRBJ2-7; D is uncertain. Per germline, CDR1 MGHRA and CDR2 YSYEKL. This CDR3 is 13 amino acids long. V was shortened by 0 bases and J by 3 bases, with 6 bases between the two germline ends. The CDR3 sequence: CASSQEDLYEQYF. CDR3 DNA: TGCGCCAGCAGCCAAGAAGATCTCTACGAGCAGTACTTC.

Here the CDR3 reads CAISDPDTVTETQYF. The CDR3 DNA reads as TGTGCCATCAGTGACCCCGACACGGTGACGGAGACCCAGTACTTC. The V call is TRBV10-3, the J call TRBJ2-5; D gene uncertain. Germline V gene sequence: CDR1 ENHRY, CDR2 SYGVKD. The CDR3 covers 15 residues. Trimming pared 3 bases from V and 5 bases from J, leaving 16 bases between.

The chain uses TRBV5-1 and TRBJ2-3; TRBD1 agrees at 8 bases. The CDR3 has 14 amino acids. Germline assignment: CDR1 SGHRS and CDR2 YFSETQ. V gave up 6 bases and J gave up 1 base; unmatched junction bases: 4. This CDR3 reads CASTGQGGTDTQYF. CDR3 bases: TGCGCCAGCACTGGACAGGGAGGCACAGATACGCAGTATTTT.

The rearrangement links TRBV7-2 to TRBJ2-6, with 14 bases aligning to TRBD2. CDR1 and CDR2 from the germline V gene are SGHTA and FQGNSA. The V segment lost 1 base and the J segment 0 bases; nucleotides outside the gene matches: 2. CDR3 size: 19 residues. The CDR3: CASSLVGTSGSSGANVLTF. For the CDR3, the DNA is TGTGCCAGCAGCTTAGTGGGGACTAGCGGGAGCTCTGGGGCCAACGTCCTGACTTTC.

Only one count was recorded for this clone. The rearrangement joins TRBV28 to TRBJ1-2; 11 bases agree with TRBD1. Germline V CDR1 and CDR2: MDHEN, SYDVKM. CDR3 length: 14 residues. V lost 3 bases and J lost 8; bases outside the gene matches: 5. The CDR3 bases are TGTGCCAGCAGTTTTGGGGACAGGGGGAAAGGCTACACCTTC. Translating gives CASSFGDRGKGYTF.